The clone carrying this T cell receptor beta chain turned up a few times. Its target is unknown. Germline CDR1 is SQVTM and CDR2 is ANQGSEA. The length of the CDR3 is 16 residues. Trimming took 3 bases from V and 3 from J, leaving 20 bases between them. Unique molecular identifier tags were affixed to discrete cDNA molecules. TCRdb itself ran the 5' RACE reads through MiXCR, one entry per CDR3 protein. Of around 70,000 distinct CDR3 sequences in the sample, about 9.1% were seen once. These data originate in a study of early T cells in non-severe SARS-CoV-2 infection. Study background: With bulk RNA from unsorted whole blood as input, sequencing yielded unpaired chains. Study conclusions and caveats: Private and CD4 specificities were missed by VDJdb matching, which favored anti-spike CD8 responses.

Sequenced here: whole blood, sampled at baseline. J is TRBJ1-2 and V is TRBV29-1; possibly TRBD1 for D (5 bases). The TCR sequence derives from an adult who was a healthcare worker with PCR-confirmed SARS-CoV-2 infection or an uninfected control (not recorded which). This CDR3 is CSVDGIMGPGHYGYTF. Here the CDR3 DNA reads TGCAGCGTTGACGGGATAATGGGGCCGGGCCACTATGGCTACACCTTC.